This TCR beta chain was observed in a study of radiotherapy plus CTLA-4 blockade in lung cancer. Study-level results: Clones derived from tumor TCRs expanded in blood after radiotherapy plus ipilimumab.

With 1 base removed from V and 5 bases from J, the gap between germline ends came to 11 bases. CDR1 and CDR2 from the germline V gene are MGHRA and YSYEKL. The CDR3 has 14 residues. Concerning this clone itself: Its antigen is still unknown.

The repertoire was sequenced with immunoSEQ multiplex PCR; TCRdb's copy has only in-frame clones and lacks some. There are just under 45,000 clones in the sample; about 67% occur only once, and 20% to 30% lies in the top ten. Focal radiation plus CTLA-4 blockade with ipilimumab was administered to patients who had chemo-refractory metastatic non-small-cell lung cancer. This specimen was peripheral blood, taken from a patient treated with radiotherapy plus ipilimumab. The receptor comes from a human donor with non-small cell lung cancer who had a partial response to radiotherapy plus ipilimumab. The rearrangement uses TRBV4-1 and TRBJ1-2, with D possibly TRBD1 on 5 matching bases. The CDR3 reads CASSQGGGIYGYTF. The DNA of the CDR3 is TGCGCCAGCAGCCAAGGTGGGGGGATTTATGGCTACACCTTC.